Sequencing of this T cell receptor (beta chain) was carried out in a study of T cell repertoires in cytomegalovirus infection. Overall study: Based on public TCR beta signatures, there were indications of CMV infection and of a matching HLA type.

TCRdb reprocessed the reads with MiXCR, giving one entry per CDR3 protein. The sample lists 150,000 to 200,000 distinct CDR3 sequences, under 30% occurring once. A word on this clonotype: No antigen is known for it.

Germline CDR1 reads MNHEY; CDR2 reads SVGAGI. This CDR3 has 19 residues. V gave up 4 bases and J gave up 1 base; unmatched junction bases: 17. Study outcomes and limitations: There were HLA-C-restricted CMV-specific TCR beta clonotypes dominating the ex vivo response. Based on cumulative public TCR beta family frequency, carriers of CMV plus the relevant HLA were identified.

This chain uses TRBV6-5 with TRBJ1-2, with TRBD1 identical over 8 bases. The receptor was isolated from a human donor in good health (CMV status not recorded). Some clones in this sample may be carry-over from other donors' samples. The sequencing input was PBMCs. Here the CDR3 reads CASSWGCLLQGGRNYGYTF. The DNA for the CDR3 is TGTGCCAGCAGTTGGGGATGCCTATTACAGGGGGGACGTAACTATGGCTACACCTTC.